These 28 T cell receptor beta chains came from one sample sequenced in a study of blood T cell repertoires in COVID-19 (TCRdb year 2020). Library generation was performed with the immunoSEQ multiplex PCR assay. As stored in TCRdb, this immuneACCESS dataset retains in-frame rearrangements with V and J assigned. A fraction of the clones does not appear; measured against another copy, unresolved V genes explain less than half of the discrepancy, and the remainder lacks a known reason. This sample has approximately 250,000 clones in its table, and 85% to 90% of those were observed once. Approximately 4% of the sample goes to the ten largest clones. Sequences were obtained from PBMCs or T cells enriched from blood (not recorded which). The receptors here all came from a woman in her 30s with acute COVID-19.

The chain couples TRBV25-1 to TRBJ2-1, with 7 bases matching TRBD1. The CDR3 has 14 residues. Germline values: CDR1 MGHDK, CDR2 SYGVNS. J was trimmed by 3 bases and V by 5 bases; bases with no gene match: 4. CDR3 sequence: CASSPGTVYNEQFF. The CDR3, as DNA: TGTGCCAGCAGTCCCGGGACAGTCTACAATGAGCAGTTCTTC. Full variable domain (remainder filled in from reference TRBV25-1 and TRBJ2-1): EADIYQTPRYLVIGTGKKITLECSQTMGHDKMYWYQQDPGMELHLIHYSYGVNSTEKGDLSSESTVSRIRTEHFPLTLESARPSHTSQYLCASSPGTVYNEQFFGPGTRLTVL.

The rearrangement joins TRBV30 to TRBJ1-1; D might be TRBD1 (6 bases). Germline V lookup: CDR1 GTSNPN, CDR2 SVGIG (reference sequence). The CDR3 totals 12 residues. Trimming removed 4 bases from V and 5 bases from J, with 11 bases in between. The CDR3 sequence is CAWITGKTEAFF. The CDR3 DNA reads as TGTGCCTGGATAACAGGGAAAACTGAAGCTTTCTTT.

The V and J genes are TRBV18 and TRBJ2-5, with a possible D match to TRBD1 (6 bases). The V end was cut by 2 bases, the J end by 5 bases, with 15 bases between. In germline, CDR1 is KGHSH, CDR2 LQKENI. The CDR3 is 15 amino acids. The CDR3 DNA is TGTGCCAGCTCACCAAGGGCAGGGGATAGCGAGACCCAGTACTTC. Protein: CASSPRAGDSETQYF.

The CDR3 sequence: CATSRTGGFTEAFF. The CDR3 bases are TGTGCCACCAGCAGGACCGGCGGGTTCACTGAAGCTTTCTTT. The V call is TRBV15, the J call TRBJ1-1; D is unclear. Germline CDR1 reads LNHNV; CDR2 reads YYDKDF (reference sequence). The CDR3 is 14 amino acids. Trimming removed 3 bases from V and 4 bases from J, with 12 bases in between.

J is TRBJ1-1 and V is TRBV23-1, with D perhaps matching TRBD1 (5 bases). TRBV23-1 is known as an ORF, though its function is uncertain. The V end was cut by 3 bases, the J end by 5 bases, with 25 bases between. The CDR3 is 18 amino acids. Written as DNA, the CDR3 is TGCGCCAGCAGTCAGCGAGTGAAGGACACAACTTCGTGGACTGAAGCTTTCTTT. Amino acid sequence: CASSQRVKDTTSWTEAFF.

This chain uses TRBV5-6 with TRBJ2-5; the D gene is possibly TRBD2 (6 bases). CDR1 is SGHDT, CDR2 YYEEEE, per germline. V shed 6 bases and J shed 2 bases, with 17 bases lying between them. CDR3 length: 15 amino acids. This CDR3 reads CASTARGLAQETQYF. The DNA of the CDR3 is TGTGCCAGCACCGCCCGAGGTCTAGCGCAAGAGACCCAGTACTTC.

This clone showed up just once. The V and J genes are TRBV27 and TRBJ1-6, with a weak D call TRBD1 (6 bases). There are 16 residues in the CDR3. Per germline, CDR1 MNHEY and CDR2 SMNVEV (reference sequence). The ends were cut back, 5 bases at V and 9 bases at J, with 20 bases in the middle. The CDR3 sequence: CASSLNPGAGGSPLHF. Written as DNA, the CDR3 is TGTGCCAGCAGTCTAAATCCAGGGGCTGGGGGTTCACCCCTCCACTTT.

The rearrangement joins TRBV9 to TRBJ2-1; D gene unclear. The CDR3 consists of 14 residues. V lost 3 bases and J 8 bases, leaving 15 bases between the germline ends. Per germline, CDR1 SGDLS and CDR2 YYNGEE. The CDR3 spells CASSARLVLDEQFF. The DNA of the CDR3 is TGTGCCAGCAGCGCGCGCCTAGTGTTGGATGAGCAGTTCTTC.

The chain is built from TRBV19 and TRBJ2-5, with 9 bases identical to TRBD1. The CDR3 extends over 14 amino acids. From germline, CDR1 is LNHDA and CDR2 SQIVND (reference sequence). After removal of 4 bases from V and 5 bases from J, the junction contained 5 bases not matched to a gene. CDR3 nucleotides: TGTGCCAGTAGTAGGGGACAGGGTATGGAGACCCAGTACTTC. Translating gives CASSRGQGMETQYF.

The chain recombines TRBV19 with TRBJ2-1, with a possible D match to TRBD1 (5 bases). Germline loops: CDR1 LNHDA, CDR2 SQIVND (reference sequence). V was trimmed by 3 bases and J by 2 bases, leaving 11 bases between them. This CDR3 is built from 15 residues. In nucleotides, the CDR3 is TGTGCCAGTAGTATCAGGGCGGAGCCCTACAATGAGCAGTTCTTC. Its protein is CASSIRAEPYNEQFF.

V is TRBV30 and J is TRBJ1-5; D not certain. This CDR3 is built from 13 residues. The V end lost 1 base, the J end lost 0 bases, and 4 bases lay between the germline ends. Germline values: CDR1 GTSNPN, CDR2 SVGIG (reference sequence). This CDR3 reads CAWSGNSNQPQHF. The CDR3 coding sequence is TGTGCCTGGAGTGGTAATAGCAATCAGCCCCAGCATTTT.

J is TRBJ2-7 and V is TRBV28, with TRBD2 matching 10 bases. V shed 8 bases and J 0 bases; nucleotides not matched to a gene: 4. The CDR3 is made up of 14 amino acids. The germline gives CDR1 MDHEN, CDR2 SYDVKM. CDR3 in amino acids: CASALAGSSYEQYF. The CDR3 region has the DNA TGTGCCAGCGCACTAGCGGGGAGCTCCTACGAGCAGTACTTC.

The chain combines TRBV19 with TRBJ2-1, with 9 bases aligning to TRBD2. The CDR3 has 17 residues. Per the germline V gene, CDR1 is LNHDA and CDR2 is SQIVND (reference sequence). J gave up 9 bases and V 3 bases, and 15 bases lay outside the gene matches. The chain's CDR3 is CASSIASGRPLLGEQFF. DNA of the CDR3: TGTGCCAGTAGTATTGCCAGCGGGAGGCCCCTACTTGGTGAGCAGTTCTTC.

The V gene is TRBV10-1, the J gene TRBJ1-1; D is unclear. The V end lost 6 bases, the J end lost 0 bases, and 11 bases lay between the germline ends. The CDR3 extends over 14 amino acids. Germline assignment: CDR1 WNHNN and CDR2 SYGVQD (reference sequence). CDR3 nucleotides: TGCGCCAGCAGAGCTGAGCCTCTGAACACTGAAGCTTTCTTT. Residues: CASRAEPLNTEAFF.

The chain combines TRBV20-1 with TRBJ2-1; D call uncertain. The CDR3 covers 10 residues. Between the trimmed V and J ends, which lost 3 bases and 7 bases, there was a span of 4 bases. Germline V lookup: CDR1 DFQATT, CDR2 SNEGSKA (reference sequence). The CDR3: CSASLNEQFF. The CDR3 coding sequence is TGCAGTGCTAGTCTGAATGAGCAGTTCTTC.

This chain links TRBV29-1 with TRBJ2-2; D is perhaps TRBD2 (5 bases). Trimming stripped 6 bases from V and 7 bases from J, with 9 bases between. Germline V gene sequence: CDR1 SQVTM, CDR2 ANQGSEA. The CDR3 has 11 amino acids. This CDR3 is CSVAGGGELFF. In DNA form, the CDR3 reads TGCAGCGTCGCGGGTGGCGGGGAGCTGTTTTTT.

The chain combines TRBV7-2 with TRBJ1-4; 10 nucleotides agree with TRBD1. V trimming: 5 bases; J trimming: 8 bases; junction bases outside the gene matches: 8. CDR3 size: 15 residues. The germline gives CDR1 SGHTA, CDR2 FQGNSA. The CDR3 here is CASSPRQGAREKLFF. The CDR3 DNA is TGTGCCAGCAGCCCACGACAGGGGGCGCGGGAAAAACTGTTTTTT.

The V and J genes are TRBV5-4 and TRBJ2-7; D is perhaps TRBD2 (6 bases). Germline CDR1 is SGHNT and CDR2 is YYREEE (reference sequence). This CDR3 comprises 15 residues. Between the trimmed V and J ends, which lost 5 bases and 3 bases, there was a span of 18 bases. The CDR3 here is CASSQDGPGSYEQYF. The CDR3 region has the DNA TGTGCCAGCAGTCAGGACGGCCCCGGGAGCTACGAGCAGTACTTC.

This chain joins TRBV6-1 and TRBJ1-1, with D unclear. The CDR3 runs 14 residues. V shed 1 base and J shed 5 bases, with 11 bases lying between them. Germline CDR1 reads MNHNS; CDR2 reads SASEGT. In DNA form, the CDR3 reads TGTGCCAGCAGTGAAGGGTCACCTAGGACTGAAGCTTTCTTT. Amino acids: CASSEGSPRTEAFF.

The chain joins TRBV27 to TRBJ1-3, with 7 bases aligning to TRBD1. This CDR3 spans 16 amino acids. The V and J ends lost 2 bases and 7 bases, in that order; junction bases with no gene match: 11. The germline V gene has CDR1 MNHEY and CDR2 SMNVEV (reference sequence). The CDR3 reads CASSLKWRQGRNTIYF. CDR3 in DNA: TGTGCCAGCAGTTTAAAATGGCGACAGGGAAGGAACACCATATATTTT.

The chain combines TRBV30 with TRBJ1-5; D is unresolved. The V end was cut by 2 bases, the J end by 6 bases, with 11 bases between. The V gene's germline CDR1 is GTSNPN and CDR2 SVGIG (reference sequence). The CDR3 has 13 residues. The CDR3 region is CAWSMGVGQPQHF. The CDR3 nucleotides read TGTGCCTGGAGTATGGGAGTGGGTCAGCCCCAGCATTTT.

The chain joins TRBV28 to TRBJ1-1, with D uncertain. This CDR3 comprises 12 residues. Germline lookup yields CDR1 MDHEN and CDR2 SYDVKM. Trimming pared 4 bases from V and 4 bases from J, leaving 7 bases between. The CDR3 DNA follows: TGTGCCAGCAGTTCCCCGAGCACTGAAGCTTTCTTT. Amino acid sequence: CASSSPSTEAFF.

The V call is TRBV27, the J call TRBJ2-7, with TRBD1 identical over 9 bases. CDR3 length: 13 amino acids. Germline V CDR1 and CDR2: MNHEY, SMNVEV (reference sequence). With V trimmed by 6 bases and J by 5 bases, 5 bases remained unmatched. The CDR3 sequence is CASSQTGGHEQYF. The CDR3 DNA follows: TGTGCCAGCAGCCAGACAGGGGGTCACGAGCAGTACTTC.

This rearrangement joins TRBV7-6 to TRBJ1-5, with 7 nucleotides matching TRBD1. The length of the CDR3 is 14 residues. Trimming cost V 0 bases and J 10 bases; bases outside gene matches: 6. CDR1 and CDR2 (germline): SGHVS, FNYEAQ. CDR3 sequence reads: CASSLAGQNFPQHF. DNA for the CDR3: TGTGCCAGCAGCTTAGCGGGACAGAATTTTCCCCAGCATTTT.

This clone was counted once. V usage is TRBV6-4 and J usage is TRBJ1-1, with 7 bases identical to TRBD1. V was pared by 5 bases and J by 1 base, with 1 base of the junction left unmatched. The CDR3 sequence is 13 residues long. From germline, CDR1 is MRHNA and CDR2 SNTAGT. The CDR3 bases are TGTGCCAGCAGTCGGACAGGGAACACTGAAGCTTTCTTT. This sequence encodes CASSRTGNTEAFF.

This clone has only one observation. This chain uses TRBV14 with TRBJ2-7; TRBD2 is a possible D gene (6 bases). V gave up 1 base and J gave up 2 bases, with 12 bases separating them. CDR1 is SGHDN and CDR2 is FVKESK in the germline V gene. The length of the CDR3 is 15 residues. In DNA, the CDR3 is TGTGCCAGCAGCCAAGGTGCGGGGTACCCCTACGAGCAGTACTTC. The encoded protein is CASSQGAGYPYEQYF. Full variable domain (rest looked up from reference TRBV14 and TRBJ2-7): EAGVTQFPSHSVIEKGQTVTLRCDPISGHDNLYWYRRVMGKEIKFLLHFVKESKQDESGMPNNRFLAERTGGTYSTLKVQPAELEDSGVYFCASSQGAGYPYEQYFGPGTRLTVT.

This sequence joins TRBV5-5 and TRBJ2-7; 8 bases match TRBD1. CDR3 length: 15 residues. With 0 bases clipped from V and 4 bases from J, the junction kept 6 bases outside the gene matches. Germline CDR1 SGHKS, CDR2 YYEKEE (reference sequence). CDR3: CASSLAQGGPYEQYF. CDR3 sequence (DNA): TGTGCCAGCAGCTTGGCACAGGGGGGACCATACGAGCAGTACTTC.

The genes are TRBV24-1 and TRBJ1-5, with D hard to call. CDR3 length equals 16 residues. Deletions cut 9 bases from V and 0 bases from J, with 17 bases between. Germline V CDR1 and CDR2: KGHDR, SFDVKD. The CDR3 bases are TGTGCCACCGGAGGCTACAGATCTGATAGCAATCAGCCCCAGCATTTT. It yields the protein CATGGYRSDSNQPQHF.